This is a list of T cell receptor beta chains from one sample in a study of T cell repertoires in cytomegalovirus infection. TCRdb re-called the reads with MiXCR, one entry per CDR3 protein. The table has hundreds of thousands of distinct CDR3 sequences, roughly 6.5% seen once. Sequenced material: PBMCs. The receptor source for this set is a human donor in good health (CMV status not recorded). Some clones in this sample may be carry-over from other donors' samples. Both conserved end residues are part of each CDR3. The order of the fields is V gene, clone size, J gene, D gene, CDR3 DNA, CDR3 protein. A D gene is named only where the DNA matches it firmly. A row's size may be missing; if present it is once, few, many or a size class.

>TRBV18|many|TRBJ1-3|NA
TGTGCCAGCTCACCATGGACGGCCAACTCTGGAAACACCATATATTTT
CASSPWTANSGNTIYF
>TRBV7-9|many|TRBJ2-1|NA
TGTGCCAGCAGTTTCGGGGGAGAGCAGTTCTTC
CASSFGGEQFF
>TRBV6-2/TRBV6-3|many|TRBJ2-2|TRBD1
TGTGCCAGCAGTTACTCCACCTACGGAGACAGGGGACCTAACACCGGGGAGCTGTTTTTT
CASSYSTYGDRGPNTGELFF
>TRBV9|many|TRBJ2-7|NA
TGTGCCAGCAGCCCCTCTGGTCCAGGGTCCTACGAGCAGTACTTC
CASSPSGPGSYEQYF
>TRBV20-1|many|TRBJ1-1|NA
TGCAGTGCAACACCCGGGACTATTGGTGAAGCTTTCTTT
CSATPGTIGEAFF
>TRBV28|many|TRBJ2-7|NA
TGTGCCAGCAGTGGGCGGGTCTACGAGCAGTACTTC
CASSGRVYEQYF
>TRBV7-9|many|TRBJ1-5|NA
TGTGCCAGCAGCCTTGGGGCAGATGGGAGTCAGCCCCAGCATTTT
CASSLGADGSQPQHF
>TRBV7-8|many|TRBJ1-6|NA
TGTGCCAGCAGCTTAGCGGGCCCGGGGTCACCCCTCCACTTT
CASSLAGPGSPLHF
>TRBV12-3/TRBV12-4|many|TRBJ2-5|NA
TGTGCCAGCAGTTTCTTGGTGCAGGCCCCTTATCAGGAGACCCAGTACTTC
CASSFLVQAPYQETQYF
>TRBV2|few|TRBJ2-1|TRBD2
TGTGCCAGTAACACCAAGCGTAGCGGGACTTACAATGAGCAGTTCTTC
CASNTKRSGTYNEQFF
>TRBV7-2|many|TRBJ2-1|NA
TGTGCCAGCAGCAAGGGTTCGAATGAGCAGTTCTTC
CASSKGSNEQFF
>TRBV28|many|TRBJ2-1|NA
TGTGCCAGCCAAGGGGACTCTTTCAATGAGCAGTTCTTC
CASQGDSFNEQFF
>TRBV7-9|many|TRBJ1-5|NA
TGTGCCAGCAGCATAACAACCGGGACCCGTGGCAATCAGCCCCAGCATTTT
CASSITTGTRGNQPQHF
>TRBV29-1|many|TRBJ1-5|NA
TGCAGCGCCGCGGACGGCTTCAATCAGCCCCAGCATTTT
CSAADGFNQPQHF
>TRBV29-1|NA|TRBJ2-5|NA
TGCAGCGTTGTAGGCGAATCCGGAGAGACCCAGTACTTC
CSVVGESGETQYF
>TRBV29-1|many|TRBJ2-1|NA
TGCAGCGCCGGGGCCGAGCAGTTCTTC
CSAGAEQFF
>TRBV6-2/TRBV6-3|few|TRBJ1-1|NA
TGTGCCAGCAGTTACCGGGATAGGGCAACTGAAGCTTTCTTT
CASSYRDRATEAFF
>TRBV12-3/TRBV12-4|many|TRBJ2-1|TRBD2
TGTGCCAGCAGTTTTGAAGCGGGGGGGAGGGGGCAGTTCTTC
CASSFEAGGRGQFF
>TRBV28|many|TRBJ2-1|TRBD1
TGTGCCAGCAGAGGGGGCCACTACAATGAGCAGTTCTTC
CASRGGHYNEQFF
>TRBV7-2|many|TRBJ1-2|NA
TGTGCCAGCAGCTTAGTGAAAGAATCCTACACCTTC
CASSLVKESYTF